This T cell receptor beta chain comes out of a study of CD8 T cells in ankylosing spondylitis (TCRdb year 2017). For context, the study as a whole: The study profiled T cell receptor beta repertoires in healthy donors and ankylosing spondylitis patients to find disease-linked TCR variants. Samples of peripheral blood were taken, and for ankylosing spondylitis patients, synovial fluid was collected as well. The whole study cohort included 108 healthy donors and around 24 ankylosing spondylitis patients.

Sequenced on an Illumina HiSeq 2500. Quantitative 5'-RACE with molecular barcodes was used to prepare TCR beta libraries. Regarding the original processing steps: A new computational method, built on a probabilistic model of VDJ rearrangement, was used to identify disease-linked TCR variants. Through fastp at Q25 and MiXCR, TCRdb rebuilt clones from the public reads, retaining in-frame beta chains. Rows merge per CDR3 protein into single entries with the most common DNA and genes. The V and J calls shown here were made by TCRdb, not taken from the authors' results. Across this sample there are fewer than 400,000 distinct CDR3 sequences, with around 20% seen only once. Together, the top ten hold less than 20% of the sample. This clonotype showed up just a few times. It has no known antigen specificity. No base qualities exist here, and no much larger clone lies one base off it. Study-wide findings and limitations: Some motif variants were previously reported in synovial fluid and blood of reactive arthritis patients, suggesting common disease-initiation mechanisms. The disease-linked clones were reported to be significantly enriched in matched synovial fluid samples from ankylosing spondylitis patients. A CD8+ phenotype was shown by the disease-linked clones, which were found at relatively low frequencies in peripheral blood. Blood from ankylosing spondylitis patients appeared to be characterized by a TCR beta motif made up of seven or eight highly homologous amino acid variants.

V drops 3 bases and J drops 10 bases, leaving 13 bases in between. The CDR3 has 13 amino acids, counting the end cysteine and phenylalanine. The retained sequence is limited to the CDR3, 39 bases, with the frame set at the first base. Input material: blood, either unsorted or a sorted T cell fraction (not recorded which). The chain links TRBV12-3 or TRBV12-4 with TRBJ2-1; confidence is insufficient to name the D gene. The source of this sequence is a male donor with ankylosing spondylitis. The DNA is TGTGCCAGCAGTTTCCTTCTTGCGGTCGAGCAGTTCTTC. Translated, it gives CASSFLLAVEQFF.